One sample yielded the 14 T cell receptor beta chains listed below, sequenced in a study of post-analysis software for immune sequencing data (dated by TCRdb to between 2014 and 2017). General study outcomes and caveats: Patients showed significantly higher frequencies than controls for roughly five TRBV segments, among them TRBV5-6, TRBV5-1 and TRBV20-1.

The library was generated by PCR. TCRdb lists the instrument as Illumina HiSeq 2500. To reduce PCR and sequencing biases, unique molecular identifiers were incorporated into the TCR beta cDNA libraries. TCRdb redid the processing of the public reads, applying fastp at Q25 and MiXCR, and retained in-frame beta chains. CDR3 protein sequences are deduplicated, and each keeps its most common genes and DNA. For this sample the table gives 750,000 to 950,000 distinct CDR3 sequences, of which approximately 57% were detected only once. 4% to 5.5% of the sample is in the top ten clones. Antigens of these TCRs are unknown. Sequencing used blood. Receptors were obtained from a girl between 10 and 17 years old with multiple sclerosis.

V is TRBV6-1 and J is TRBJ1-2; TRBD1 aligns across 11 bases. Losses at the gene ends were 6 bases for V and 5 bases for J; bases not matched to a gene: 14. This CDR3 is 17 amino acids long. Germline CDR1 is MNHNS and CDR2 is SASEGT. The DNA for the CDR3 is TGTGCCAGCAGGGCGAACCGGGACAGGGGGTACGGATATGGCTACACCTTC. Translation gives CASRANRDRGYGYGYTF.

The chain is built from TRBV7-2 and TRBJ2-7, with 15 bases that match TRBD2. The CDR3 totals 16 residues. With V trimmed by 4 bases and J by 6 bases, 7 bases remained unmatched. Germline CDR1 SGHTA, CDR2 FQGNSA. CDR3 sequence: CASSSSLGLAGGEQYF. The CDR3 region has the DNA TGTGCCAGCAGCTCCTCTCTGGGACTAGCGGGGGGCGAGCAGTACTTC.

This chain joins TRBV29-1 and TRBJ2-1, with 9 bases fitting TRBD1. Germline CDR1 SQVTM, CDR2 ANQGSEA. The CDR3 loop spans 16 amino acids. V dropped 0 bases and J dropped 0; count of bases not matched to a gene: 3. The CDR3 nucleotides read TGCAGCGTTGAAGACTCGACAGGGGGCTCCTACAATGAGCAGTTCTTC. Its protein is CSVEDSTGGSYNEQFF.

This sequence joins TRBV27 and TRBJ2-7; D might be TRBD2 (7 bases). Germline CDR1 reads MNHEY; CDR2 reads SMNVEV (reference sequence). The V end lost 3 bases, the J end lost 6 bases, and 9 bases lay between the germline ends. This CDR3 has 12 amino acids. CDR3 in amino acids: CASSFRGAEQYF. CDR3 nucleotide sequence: TGTGCCAGCAGTTTTCGGGGGGCCGAGCAGTACTTC.

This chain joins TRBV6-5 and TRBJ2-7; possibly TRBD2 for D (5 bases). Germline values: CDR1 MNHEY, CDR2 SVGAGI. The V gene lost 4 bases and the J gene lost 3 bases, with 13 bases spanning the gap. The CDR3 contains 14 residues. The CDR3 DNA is TGTGCCAGCAGTTCCCCTCTTCGGGGCTACGAGCAGTACTTC. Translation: CASSSPLRGYEQYF.

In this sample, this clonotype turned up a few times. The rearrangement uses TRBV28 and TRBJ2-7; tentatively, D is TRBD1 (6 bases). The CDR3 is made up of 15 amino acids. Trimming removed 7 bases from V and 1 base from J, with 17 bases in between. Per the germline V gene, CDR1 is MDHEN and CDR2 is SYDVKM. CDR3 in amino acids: CASTSFRQVSYEQYF. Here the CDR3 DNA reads TGTGCCAGCACCTCATTCAGACAGGTATCCTACGAGCAGTACTTC.

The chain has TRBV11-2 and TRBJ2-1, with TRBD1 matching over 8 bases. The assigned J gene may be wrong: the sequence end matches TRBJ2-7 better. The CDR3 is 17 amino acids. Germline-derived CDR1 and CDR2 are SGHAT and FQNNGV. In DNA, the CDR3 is TGTGCCAGCAGCTTACTCCGTGGGCAGGGGGCGAACAATGAGCAGTACTTC. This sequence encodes CASSLLRGQGANNEQYF.

This CDR3 is CSAKSSGLKDTQYF. DNA for the CDR3: TGCAGTGCTAAGTCTAGCGGGTTAAAGGATACGCAGTATTTT. The rearrangement links TRBV20-1 to TRBJ2-3; 8 bases are shared with TRBD2. The CDR3 has 14 residues. CDR1 is DFQATT, CDR2 SNEGSKA, per germline (reference sequence). V was clipped by 4 bases and J by 6 bases; unmatched bases: 9.

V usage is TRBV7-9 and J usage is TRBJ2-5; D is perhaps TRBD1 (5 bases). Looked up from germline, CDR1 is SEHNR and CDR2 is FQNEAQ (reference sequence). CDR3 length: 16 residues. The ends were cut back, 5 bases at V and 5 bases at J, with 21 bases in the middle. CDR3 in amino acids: CASSPGRERRQETQYF. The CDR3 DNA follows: TGTGCCAGCAGCCCCGGCAGGGAACGCCGCCAGGAGACCCAGTACTTC.

In DNA, the CDR3 is TGTGCCAGCAGTTTATCTGCCCCCGGCGAGCAGTACTTC. The encoded protein is CASSLSAPGEQYF. The chain links TRBV28 to TRBJ2-5; D gene uncertain. With the DNA end fitting TRBJ2-7 better, the J assignment may be wrong. The CDR3 is 13 amino acids. CDR1 and CDR2 from the germline V gene are MDHEN and SYDVKM.

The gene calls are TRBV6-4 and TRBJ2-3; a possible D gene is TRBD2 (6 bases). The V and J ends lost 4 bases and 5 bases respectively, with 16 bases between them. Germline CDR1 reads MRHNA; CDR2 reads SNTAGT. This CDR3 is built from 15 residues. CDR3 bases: TGTGCCAGCAGTGCCGGACTGGGAGCGGGAGATACGCAGTATTTT. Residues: CASSAGLGAGDTQYF.

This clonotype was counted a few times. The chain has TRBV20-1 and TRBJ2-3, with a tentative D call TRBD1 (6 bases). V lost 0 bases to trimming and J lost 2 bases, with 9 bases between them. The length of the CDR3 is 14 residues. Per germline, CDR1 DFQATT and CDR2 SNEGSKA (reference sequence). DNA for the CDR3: TGCAGTGCTAGAGACCCAGGGGCCACAGATACGCAGTATTTT. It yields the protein CSARDPGATDTQYF.

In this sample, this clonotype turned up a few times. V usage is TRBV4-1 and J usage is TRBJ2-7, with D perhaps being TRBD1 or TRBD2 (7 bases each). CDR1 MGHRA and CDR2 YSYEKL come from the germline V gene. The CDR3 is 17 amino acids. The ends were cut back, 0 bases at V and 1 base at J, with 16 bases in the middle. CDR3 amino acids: CASSQEARGGGSYEQYF. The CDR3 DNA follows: TGCGCCAGCAGCCAAGAGGCCAGGGGGGGAGGATCCTACGAGCAGTACTTC.

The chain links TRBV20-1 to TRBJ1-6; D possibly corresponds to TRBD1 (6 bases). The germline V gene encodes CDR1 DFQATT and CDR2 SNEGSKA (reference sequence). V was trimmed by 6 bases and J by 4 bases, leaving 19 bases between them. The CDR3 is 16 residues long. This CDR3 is CSARSAGESYNSPLHF. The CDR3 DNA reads TGCAGTGCGAGAAGTGCAGGGGAGAGTTATAATTCACCCCTCCACTTT.